One sample yielded the 15 T cell receptor beta chains listed below, sequenced in a study of blood T cells in healthy people across ages. For the second PCR, which ran for about 7 to 11 cycles, a sample-barcoded 5' primer and a J-beta primer mix were used. TCRdb ran MiXCR on the 5' RACE reads and lists one entry per CDR3 protein. The profile shows 650,000 to 800,000 distinct CDR3 sequences, 40% to 50% of them singletons. Sequenced material: blood. The receptors derive from a man in his 60s in good health.

V gene TRBV9 combines with J gene TRBJ1-2; 9 bases agree with TRBD1. V shed 0 bases, J shed 8 bases, and the junction held 11 bases outside the gene matches. The germline V gene has CDR1 SGDLS and CDR2 YYNGEE. The CDR3 has 16 residues. CDR3 nucleotides: TGTGCCAGCAGCGTAGTCCCGGGACAGGGTGCGAGGGGCTACACCTTC. Amino acids: CASSVVPGQGARGYTF.

The chain employs TRBV27 and TRBJ1-6; tentatively, D is TRBD1 (6 bases). There are 15 residues in the CDR3. Per germline, CDR1 MNHEY and CDR2 SMNVEV (reference sequence). V was shortened by 4 bases and J by 10 bases, with 17 bases between the two germline ends. Here the CDR3 DNA reads TGTGCCAGCAGTTCTCTATACAGGGATCCCTCACCCCTCCACTTT. It translates to CASSSLYRDPSPLHF.

This clonotype was seen a handful of times. The chain uses TRBV20-1 and TRBJ2-1; 10 positions match TRBD2. With 0 bases clipped from V and 7 bases from J, the junction kept 9 bases outside the gene matches. CDR3 size: 16 residues. The germline V gene has CDR1 DFQATT and CDR2 SNEGSKA (reference sequence). CDR3 coding DNA: TGCAGTGCTAGAGATCGTCTAGCGGGGGTATTGAATGAGCAGTTCTTC. This encodes CSARDRLAGVLNEQFF.

V is TRBV15 and J is TRBJ1-5; D call uncertain. The CDR3 spans 13 residues. V lost 4 bases, J lost 4 bases, and 8 bases lay in between. Germline V CDR1 and CDR2: LNHNV, YYDKDF (reference sequence). In DNA, the CDR3 is TGTGCCACCAGCACGGGCGGGAATCAGCCCCAGCATTTT. Translating it yields CATSTGGNQPQHF.

This clonotype was recorded once. V and J are TRBV20-1 and TRBJ2-7; 11 nucleotides align to TRBD1. The CDR3 is 14 residues long. The V segment lost 0 bases and the J segment 6 bases; nucleotides outside the gene matches: 4. Germline V lookup: CDR1 DFQATT, CDR2 SNEGSKA (reference sequence). This CDR3 reads CSARDGTGGVEQYF. The CDR3 DNA is TGCAGTGCTAGAGATGGGACAGGGGGTGTCGAGCAGTACTTC.

This clonotype showed up just a few times. The J gene is TRBJ2-7, the V gene TRBV27, with 8 bases aligning to TRBD1. This CDR3 comprises 15 residues. The J segment lost 0 bases and the V segment lost 5 bases, leaving 6 bases of the junction unmatched. CDR1 is MNHEY and CDR2 is SMNVEV in the germline V gene (reference sequence). The CDR3 DNA reads TGTGCCAGCAGTAGGTACGGACAGGGCTCCTACGAGCAGTACTTC. Protein product: CASSRYGQGSYEQYF.

This clonotype was observed at least ten times. This chain connects TRBV3-1 to TRBJ2-7; D not certain. Trimming left V 4 bases short and J 0 bases short, with 10 bases between. There are 14 residues in the CDR3. In germline, CDR1 is LGHDT, CDR2 YNNKEL (reference sequence). The CDR3 loop is CASSRMSSSYEQYF. As DNA, the CDR3 is TGTGCCAGCAGCCGCATGTCGTCCTCCTACGAGCAGTACTTC.

This clonotype has more than one count but fewer than ten. The V call is TRBV10-3, the J call TRBJ2-3; the D gene is possibly TRBD2 (5 bases). Trimming stripped 3 bases from V and 5 bases from J, with 9 bases between. The germline CDR1 and CDR2 sequences are ENHRY and SYGVKD. The CDR3 covers 13 residues. In DNA, the CDR3 is TGTGCCATCAGTGAATTCGGGGAAGATACGCAGTATTTT. The encoded protein is CAISEFGEDTQYF.

This chain joins TRBV2 and TRBJ2-3; unclear D gene. Deletions cut 7 bases from V and 8 bases from J, with 7 bases between. Germline CDR1 SNHLY, CDR2 FYNNEI. This CDR3 comprises 10 residues. CDR3 in DNA: TGTGCCAGCATGACTGGTACGCAGTATTTT. Translated, it gives CASMTGTQYF.

The chain joins TRBV5-1 to TRBJ2-2; no definite D call. Germline lookup yields CDR1 SGHRS and CDR2 YFSETQ. The CDR3 spans 16 residues. Trimming stripped 0 bases from V and 7 bases from J, with 16 bases between. CDR3 in amino acids: CASSLVGPPLGGELFF. In DNA, the CDR3 is TGCGCCAGCAGCTTGGTTGGGCCACCGCTCGGCGGGGAGCTGTTTTTT.

The chain is built from TRBV6-2 or TRBV6-3 and TRBJ2-5; 7 bases agree with TRBD2. Germline CDR1 is MNHEY and CDR2 is SVGEGT. After removal of 6 bases from V and 1 base from J, the junction contained 8 bases not matched to a gene. This CDR3 contains 15 residues. The CDR3 DNA follows: TGTGCCAGCAGCTTAGCGGGCCTACCCCAAGAGACCCAGTACTTC. It encodes CASSLAGLPQETQYF.

The rearrangement joins TRBV2 to TRBJ2-7; a possible D gene is TRBD2 (6 bases). This CDR3 is built from 16 residues. Trimming pared 2 bases from V and 5 bases from J, leaving 19 bases between. Germline V gene lookup returns CDR1 SNHLY and CDR2 FYNNEI. This CDR3 reads CASSESSGLVFHEQYF. In nucleotides, the CDR3 is TGTGCCAGCAGTGAATCGTCGGGACTCGTTTTCCACGAGCAGTACTTC.

A few counts support this clonotype. V usage is TRBV9 and J usage is TRBJ2-7; 9 positions agree with TRBD2. This CDR3 comprises 14 residues. CDR1 is SGDLS, CDR2 YYNGEE, per germline. V lost 0 bases to trimming and J lost 4 bases; unmatched junction nucleotides: 2. CDR3 DNA sequence: TGTGCCAGCAGCGTAGGCGGGGGGGCTTACGAGCAGTACTTC. This translates into CASSVGGGAYEQYF.

The chain links TRBV27 to TRBJ2-7; unclear D gene. Germline CDR1 and CDR2: MNHEY and SMNVEV (reference sequence). Trimming removed 2 bases from V and 3 bases from J, with 11 bases in between. The CDR3 loop spans 14 amino acids. DNA of the CDR3: TGTGCCAGCAGTTTAATTGGTCAGAGCTACGAGCAGTACTTC. The encoded protein is CASSLIGQSYEQYF.

The chain joins TRBV5-1 to TRBJ1-2, with TRBD1 matching over 7 bases. Per the germline V gene, CDR1 is SGHRS and CDR2 is YFSETQ. Unmatched junction bases numbered 9, after V lost 4 bases and J lost 6 bases. This CDR3 is 14 amino acids long. This CDR3 is CASSPRDSDNGYTF. The CDR3 DNA sequence: TGCGCCAGCAGCCCCCGGGACAGCGATAATGGCTACACCTTC.